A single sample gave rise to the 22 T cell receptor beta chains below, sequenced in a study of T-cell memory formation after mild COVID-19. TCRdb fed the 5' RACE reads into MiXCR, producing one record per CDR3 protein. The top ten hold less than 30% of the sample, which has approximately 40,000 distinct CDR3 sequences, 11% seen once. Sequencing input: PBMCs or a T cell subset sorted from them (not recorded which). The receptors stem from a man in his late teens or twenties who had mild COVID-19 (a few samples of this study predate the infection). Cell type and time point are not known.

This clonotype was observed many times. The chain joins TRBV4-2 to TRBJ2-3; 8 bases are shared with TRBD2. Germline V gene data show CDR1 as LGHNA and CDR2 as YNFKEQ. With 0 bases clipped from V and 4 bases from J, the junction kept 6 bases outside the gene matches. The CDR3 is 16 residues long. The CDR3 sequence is CASSQDMSGGADTQYF. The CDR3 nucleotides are TGTGCCAGCAGCCAAGATATGAGCGGGGGAGCAGATACGCAGTATTTT.

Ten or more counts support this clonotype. In nucleotides, the CDR3 is TGTGCCAGCAGTTCGGGGGACAGTTTAAACATTCAGTACTTC. Its translation is CASSSGDSLNIQYF. The chain has TRBV6-2 or TRBV6-3 and TRBJ2-4, with TRBD1 as a possible D gene (7 bases). Germline V gene lookup returns CDR1 MNHEY and CDR2 SVGEGT. CDR3 length: 14 amino acids. The V and J ends lost 4 bases and 6 bases respectively, with 13 bases between them.

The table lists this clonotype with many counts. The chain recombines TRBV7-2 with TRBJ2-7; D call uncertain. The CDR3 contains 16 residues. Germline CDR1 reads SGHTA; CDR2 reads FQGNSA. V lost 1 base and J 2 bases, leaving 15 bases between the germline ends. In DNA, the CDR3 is TGTGCCAGCAGCTTAGAGGTTTCGGCGGTAGCCTACGAGCAGTACTTC. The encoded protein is CASSLEVSAVAYEQYF. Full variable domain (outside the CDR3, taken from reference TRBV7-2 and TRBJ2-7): GAGVSQSPSNKVTEKGKDVELRCDPISGHTALYWYRQSLGQGLEFLIYFQGNSAPDKSGLPSDRFSAERTGGSVSTLTIQRTQQEDSAVYLCASSLEVSAVAYEQYFGPGTRLTVT.

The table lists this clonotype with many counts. CDR3 sequence reads: CASSGSGEGTEAFF. CDR3 bases: TGTGCCAGCAGCGGATCGGGGGAAGGGACTGAAGCTTTCTTT. The chain combines TRBV7-9 with TRBJ1-1, with TRBD1 as a possible D gene (5 bases). The CDR3 runs 14 residues. The V gene lost 5 bases and the J gene lost 5 bases, with 15 bases spanning the gap. Looked up from germline, CDR1 is SEHNR and CDR2 is FQNEAQ (reference sequence).

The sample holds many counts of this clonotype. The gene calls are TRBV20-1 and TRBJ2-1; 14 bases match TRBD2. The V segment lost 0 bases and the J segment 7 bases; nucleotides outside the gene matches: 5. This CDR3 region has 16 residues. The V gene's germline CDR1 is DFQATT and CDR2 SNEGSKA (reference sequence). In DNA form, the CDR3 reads TGCAGTGCTAGAGACCCGGGACTAGCGGGGGTAAATGAGCAGTTCTTC. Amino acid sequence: CSARDPGLAGVNEQFF.

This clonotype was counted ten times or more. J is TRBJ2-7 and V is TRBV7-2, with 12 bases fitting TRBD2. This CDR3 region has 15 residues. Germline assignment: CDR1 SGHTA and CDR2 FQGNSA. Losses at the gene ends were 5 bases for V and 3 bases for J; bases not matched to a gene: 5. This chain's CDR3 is CASSPLAGGLYEQYV. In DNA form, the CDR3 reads TGTGCCAGCAGCCCACTAGCGGGGGGACTCTACGAGCAGTACGTC.

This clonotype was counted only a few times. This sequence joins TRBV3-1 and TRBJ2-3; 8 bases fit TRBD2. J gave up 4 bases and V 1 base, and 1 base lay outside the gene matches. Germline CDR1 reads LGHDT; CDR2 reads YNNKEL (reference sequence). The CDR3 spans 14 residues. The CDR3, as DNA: TGTGCCAGCAGCCAAGGGCGGGGGGCAGATACGCAGTATTTT. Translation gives CASSQGRGADTQYF.

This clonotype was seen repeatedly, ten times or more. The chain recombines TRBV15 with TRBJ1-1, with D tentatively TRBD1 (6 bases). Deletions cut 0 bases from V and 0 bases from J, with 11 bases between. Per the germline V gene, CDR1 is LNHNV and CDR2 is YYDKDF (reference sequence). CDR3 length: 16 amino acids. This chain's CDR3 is CATSRETGNMNTEAFF. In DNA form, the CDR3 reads TGTGCCACCAGCAGAGAGACAGGCAACATGAACACTGAAGCTTTCTTT.

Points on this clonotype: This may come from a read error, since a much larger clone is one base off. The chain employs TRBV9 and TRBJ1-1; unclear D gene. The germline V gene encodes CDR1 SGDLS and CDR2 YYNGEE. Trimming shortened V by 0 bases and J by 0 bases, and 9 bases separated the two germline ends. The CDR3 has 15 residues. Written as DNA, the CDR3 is TGTGCCAGCAGCGTAGGCGACCTCATGAACACTGAAGCTTTCTTT. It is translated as CASSVGDLMNTEAFF.

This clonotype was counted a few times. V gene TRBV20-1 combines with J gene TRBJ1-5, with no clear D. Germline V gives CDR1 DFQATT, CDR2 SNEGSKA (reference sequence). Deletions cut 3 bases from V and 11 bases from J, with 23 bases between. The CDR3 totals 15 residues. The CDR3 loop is CSASPGEGPYHSQHF. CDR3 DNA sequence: TGCAGTGCTAGCCCCGGTGAGGGCCCCTATCATTCCCAGCATTTT.

This CDR3 is CASSFPNGPRNEKLFF. The CDR3 DNA sequence: TGTGCCAGCAGTTTCCCCAACGGACCGAGAAATGAAAAACTGTTTTTT. The V gene is TRBV6-6, the J gene TRBJ1-4; D unresolved. The CDR3 contains 16 residues. Looked up from germline, CDR1 is MNHNY and CDR2 is SVGAGI (reference sequence). V was pared by 4 bases and J by 5 bases, with 17 bases between.

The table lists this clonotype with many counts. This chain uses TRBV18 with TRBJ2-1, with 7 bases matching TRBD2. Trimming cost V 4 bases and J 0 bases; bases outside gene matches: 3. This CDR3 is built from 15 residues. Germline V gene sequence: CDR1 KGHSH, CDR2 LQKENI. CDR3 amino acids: CASSRGGSSYNEQFF. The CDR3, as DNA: TGTGCCAGCTCACGCGGGGGAAGCTCCTACAATGAGCAGTTCTTC. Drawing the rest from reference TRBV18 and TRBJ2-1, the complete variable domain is NAGVMQNPRHLVRRRGQEARLRCSPMKGHSHVYWYRQLPEEGLKFMVYLQKENIIDESGMPKERFSAEFPKEGPSILRIQQVVRGDSAAYFCASSRGGSSYNEQFFGPGTRLTVL.

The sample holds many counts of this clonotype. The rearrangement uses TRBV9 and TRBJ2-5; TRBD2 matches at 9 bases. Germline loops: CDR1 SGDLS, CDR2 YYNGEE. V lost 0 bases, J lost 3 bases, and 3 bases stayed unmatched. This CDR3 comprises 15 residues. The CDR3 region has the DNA TGTGCCAGCAGCGTAGGGACTAGCGATAAAGAGACCCAGTACTTC. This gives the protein CASSVGTSDKETQYF.

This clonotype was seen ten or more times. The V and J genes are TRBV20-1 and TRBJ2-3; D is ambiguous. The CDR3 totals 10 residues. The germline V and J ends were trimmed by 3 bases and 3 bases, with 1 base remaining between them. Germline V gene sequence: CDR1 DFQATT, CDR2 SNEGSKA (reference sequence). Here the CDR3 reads CSARTDTQYF. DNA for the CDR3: TGCAGTGCTAGGACAGATACGCAGTATTTT.

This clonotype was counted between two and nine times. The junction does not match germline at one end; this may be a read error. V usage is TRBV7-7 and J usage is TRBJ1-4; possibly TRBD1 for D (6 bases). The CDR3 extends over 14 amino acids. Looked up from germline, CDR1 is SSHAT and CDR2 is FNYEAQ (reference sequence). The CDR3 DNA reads TGTGCTAGCAGCTTAGCACAGGGAGACGAAAAACTGTTTTTT. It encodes CASSLAQGDEKLFF.

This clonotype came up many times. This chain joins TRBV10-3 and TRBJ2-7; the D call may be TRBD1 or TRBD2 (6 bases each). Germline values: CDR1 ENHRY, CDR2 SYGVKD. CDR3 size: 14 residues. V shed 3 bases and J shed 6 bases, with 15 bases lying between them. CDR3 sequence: CAISDGGTSLEQYV. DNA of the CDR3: TGTGCCATCAGTGATGGCGGGACATCACTCGAGCAGTACGTC.

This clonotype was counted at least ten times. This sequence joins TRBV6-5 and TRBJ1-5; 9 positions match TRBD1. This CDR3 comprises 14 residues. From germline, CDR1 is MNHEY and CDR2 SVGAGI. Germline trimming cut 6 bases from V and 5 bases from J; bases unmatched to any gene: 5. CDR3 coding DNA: TGTGCCAGCAGCTTACAGGGGGCCCATCAGCCCCAGCATTTT. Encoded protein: CASSLQGAHQPQHF.

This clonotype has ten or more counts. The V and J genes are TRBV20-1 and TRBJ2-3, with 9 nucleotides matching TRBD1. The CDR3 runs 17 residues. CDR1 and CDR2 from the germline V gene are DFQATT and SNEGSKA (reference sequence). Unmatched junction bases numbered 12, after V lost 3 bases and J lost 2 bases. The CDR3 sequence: CSASPAHGTGSTDTQYF. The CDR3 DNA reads TGCAGTGCTAGTCCTGCCCACGGGACAGGGTCCACAGATACGCAGTATTTT.

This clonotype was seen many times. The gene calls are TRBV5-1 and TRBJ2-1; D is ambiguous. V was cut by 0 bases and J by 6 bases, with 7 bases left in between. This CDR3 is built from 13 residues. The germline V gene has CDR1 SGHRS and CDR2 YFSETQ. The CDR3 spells CASSLVPINEQFF. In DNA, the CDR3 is TGCGCCAGCAGCTTGGTTCCGATCAATGAGCAGTTCTTC.

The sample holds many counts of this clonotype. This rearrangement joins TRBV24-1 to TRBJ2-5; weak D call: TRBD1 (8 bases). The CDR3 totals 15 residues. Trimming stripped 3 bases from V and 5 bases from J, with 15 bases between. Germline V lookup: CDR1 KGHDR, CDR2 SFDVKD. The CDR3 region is CATSDRHRGGETQYF. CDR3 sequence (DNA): TGTGCCACCAGTGATCGACACAGGGGGGGGGAGACCCAGTACTTC.

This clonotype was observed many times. CDR3: CASSQARGGPLHF. The DNA for the CDR3 is TGTGCCAGCAGCCAAGCCCGGGGGGGGCCCCTCCACTTT. The rearrangement joins TRBV13 to TRBJ1-6, with D possibly matching TRBD1 (5 bases). Germline CDR1 PRHDT, CDR2 FYEKMQ (reference sequence). Trimming stripped 5 bases from V and 13 bases from J, with 15 bases between. This CDR3 spans 13 amino acids. The full variable domain, completed using reference TRBV13 and TRBJ1-6, is AAGVIQSPRHLIKEKRETATLKCYPIPRHDTVYWYQQGPGQDPQFLISFYEKMQSDKGSIPDRFSAQQFSDYHSELNMSSLELGDSALYFCASSQARGGPLHFGNGTRLTVT.

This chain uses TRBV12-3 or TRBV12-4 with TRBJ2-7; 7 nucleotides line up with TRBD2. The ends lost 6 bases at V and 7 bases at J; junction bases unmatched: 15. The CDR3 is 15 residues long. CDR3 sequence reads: CASSPRGAGVGEQYF. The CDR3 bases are TGTGCCAGCAGCCCCCGCGGGGCGGGGGTGGGGGAGCAGTACTTC.